This TCR beta chain was identified during a study of OX40 agonist ivuxolimab in advanced cancers. Turning to the study itself: Partial responses were recorded for three patients, including one with hepatocellular carcinoma and two with cutaneous melanoma. Findings and limits, study-wide: Partial responders treated at 0.1-3.0 mg/kg exhibited clonal expansion among the lowest measured.

CDR1 and CDR2 from the germline V gene are SGDLS and YYNGEE. The CDR3 covers 14 residues. J gave up 1 base and V 4 bases, and 3 bases lay outside the gene matches. Only in-frame clones appear in the TCRdb table, and some are missing; sequencing was by immunoSEQ multiplex PCR. The sample lists 50,000 to 75,000 clones; roughly 90% were seen once. Concerning this clone itself: Its matching antigen is unknown.

Sequencing used CD4+ or CD8+ T cells sorted from blood, obtained in a trial of the OX40 agonist ivuxolimab. This chain uses TRBV9 with TRBJ2-5; 8 bases are a match to TRBD2. The receptor was isolated from an adult with an advanced solid tumor such as melanoma, head and neck, liver or kidney cancer. The CDR3 DNA reads as TGTGCCAGCAGCAACGGGAGGGCCCAAGAGACCCAGTACTTC. Translated: CASSNGRAQETQYF.